This T cell receptor beta chain was sequenced for a study of tumor-infiltrating lymphocytes in primary liver carcinoma. This CDR3 has 13 residues. Germline assignment: CDR1 SGHRS and CDR2 YFSETQ. V was pared by 7 bases and J by 7 bases, with 17 bases between. With respect to this clonotype: Its antigen is unknown.

Findings and caveats of the study: Only about 8-25% of top clones were detected in all five tumor regions.

DNA and RNA were both co-extracted from around 20-30 mg of bulk tissue that had not been sorted. Every patient in the cohort had a primary liver carcinoma. That carcinoma was treated by surgical resection. Infection with HBV was chronic in patients; they were treatment-naive. Constant-region priming of roughly 490 ng total RNA yielded TCR beta cDNA. TCR beta libraries came from three nested multiplex PCR rounds using slightly modified ARM-PCR. TRBV1-TRBV30 forward primers and a C-beta reverse primer were used in the first two PCR rounds, which each ran for about 10 cycles. Via MiXCR, TCRdb re-called the multiplex PCR reads, giving one row per CDR3 protein. The sample includes 20,000 to 25,000 distinct CDR3 sequences, approximately 70% of them seen just once.

Sequencing was performed on liver tumor tissue from sampling region 1. As for subset: tumor region T1, superior pole. The receptor was isolated from a man aged 35 to 55 with primary liver carcinoma and hepatitis B virus infection. This chain joins TRBV5-1 and TRBJ1-2, with D perhaps TRBD1 (6 bases). Written as DNA, the CDR3 is TGCGCCAGCGTCTTGGCCGGGGACACTGGCTACACCTTC. Protein product: CASVLAGDTGYTF.